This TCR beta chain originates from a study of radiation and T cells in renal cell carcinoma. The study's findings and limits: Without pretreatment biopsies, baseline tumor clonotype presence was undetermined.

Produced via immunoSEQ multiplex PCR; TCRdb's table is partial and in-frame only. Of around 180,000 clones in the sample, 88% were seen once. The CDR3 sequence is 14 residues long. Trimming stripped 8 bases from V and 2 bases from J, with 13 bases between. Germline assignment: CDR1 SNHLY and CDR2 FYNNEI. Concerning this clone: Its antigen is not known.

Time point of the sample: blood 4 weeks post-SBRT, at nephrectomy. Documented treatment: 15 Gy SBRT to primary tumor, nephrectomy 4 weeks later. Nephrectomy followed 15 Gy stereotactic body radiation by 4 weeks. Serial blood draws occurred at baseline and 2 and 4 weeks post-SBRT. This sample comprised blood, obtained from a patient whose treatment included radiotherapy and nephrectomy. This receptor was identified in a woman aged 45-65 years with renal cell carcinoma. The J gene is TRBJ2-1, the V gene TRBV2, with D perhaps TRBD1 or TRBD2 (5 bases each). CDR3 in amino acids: CASWDEQTYNEQFF. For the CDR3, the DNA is TGTGCCAGCTGGGACGAGCAAACCTACAATGAGCAGTTCTTC.